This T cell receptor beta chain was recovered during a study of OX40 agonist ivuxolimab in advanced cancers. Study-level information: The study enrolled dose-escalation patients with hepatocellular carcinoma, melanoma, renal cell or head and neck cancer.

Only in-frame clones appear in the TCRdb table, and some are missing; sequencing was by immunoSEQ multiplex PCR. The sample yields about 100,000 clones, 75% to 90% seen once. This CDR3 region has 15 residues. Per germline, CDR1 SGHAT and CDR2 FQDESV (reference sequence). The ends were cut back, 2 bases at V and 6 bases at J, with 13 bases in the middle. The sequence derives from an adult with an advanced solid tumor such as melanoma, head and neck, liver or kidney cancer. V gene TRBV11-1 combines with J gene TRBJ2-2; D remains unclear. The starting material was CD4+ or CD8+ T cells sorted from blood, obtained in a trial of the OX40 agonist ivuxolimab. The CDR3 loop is CASSLTSHRPGELFF. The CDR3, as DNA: TGTGCCAGCAGCTTAACCTCCCATCGACCCGGGGAGCTGTTTTTT.